The 8 T cell receptor beta chains given below trace back to one sample, sequenced in a study of neurological immune-mediated disorders (dated by TCRdb to between 2018 and 2021). The library relied on 5' RACE. Sequenced on an Illumina HiSeq 2500. TCRdb's own reprocessing of the public reads used fastp at Q25 and MiXCR and kept productive beta chains. Entries that share a CDR3 protein sequence are merged under the most common genes and DNA. Across this sample there are tens of thousands of distinct CDR3 sequences, with more than 9% seen only once. About 20% of the sample goes to the ten largest clones. Material: PBMCs. These receptors all come from a woman aged 60 to 75 with HTLV-1-associated myelopathy (HAM/TSP).

This clonotype was detected many times. This rearrangement joins TRBV11-3 to TRBJ2-3, with a tentative D call TRBD1 (6 bases). The V gene lost 5 bases and the J gene lost 3 bases, with 12 bases spanning the gap. This CDR3 has 14 amino acids. The germline gives CDR1 SGHNT, CDR2 YENEEA. The CDR3 spells CASSQNRVTDTQYF. CDR3 in DNA: TGTGCCAGCAGCCAAAACAGGGTTACAGATACGCAGTATTTT.

This clonotype was recorded at least ten times. This chain joins TRBV2 and TRBJ1-2, with D hard to call. Germline CDR1 SNHLY, CDR2 FYNNEI. Trimming pared 5 bases from V and 4 bases from J, leaving 5 bases between. The CDR3 contains 11 residues. As DNA, the CDR3 is TGTGCCAGCAGTTCCTCCTATGGCTACACCTTC. Its protein is CASSSSYGYTF.

This clonotype was counted ten times or more. The chain is built from TRBV5-1 and TRBJ1-1; D perhaps matches TRBD1 (6 bases). The germline V gene has CDR1 SGHRS and CDR2 YFSETQ. The length of the CDR3 is 15 residues. Trimming took 0 bases from V and 0 from J, leaving 9 bases between them. The CDR3 DNA follows: TGCGCCAGCAGCTTGGGGGGGACACTGAACACTGAAGCTTTCTTT. This codes for CASSLGGTLNTEAFF.

This clonotype has ten or more counts. V is TRBV10-3 and J is TRBJ1-1; D may be TRBD1 (6 bases). This CDR3 region has 14 residues. Trimming pared 7 bases from V and 0 bases from J, leaving 12 bases between. Germline loops: CDR1 ENHRY, CDR2 SYGVKD. CDR3 sequence: CAITQQGVNTEAFF. The CDR3 nucleotides read TGTGCCATCACCCAACAGGGAGTGAACACTGAAGCTTTCTTT.

This clonotype appeared many times. The V call is TRBV20-1, the J call TRBJ1-3; no clear D. This CDR3 region has 14 residues. V was trimmed by 2 bases and J by 0 bases, leaving 8 bases between them. Germline-derived CDR1 and CDR2 are DFQATT and SNEGSKA (reference sequence). CDR3 region: CSARFGPSGNTIYF. In nucleotides, the CDR3 is TGCAGTGCTAGATTTGGACCCTCTGGAAACACCATATATTTT.

This clonotype appeared many times. This chain links TRBV20-1 with TRBJ1-4, with a tentative D call TRBD1 (5 bases). The CDR3 has 13 amino acids. The germline V gene encodes CDR1 DFQATT and CDR2 SNEGSKA (reference sequence). Trimming removed 3 bases from V and 3 bases from J, with 8 bases in between. CDR3 protein: CSASFRANEKLFF. The CDR3 bases are TGCAGTGCTAGTTTCAGGGCTAATGAAAAACTGTTTTTT.

This clonotype was observed many times. The CDR3 is CASIPGQGPLGSYNEQFF. The DNA for the CDR3 is TGTGCCAGCATACCGGGACAGGGGCCCCTTGGCTCCTACAATGAGCAGTTCTTC. The chain links TRBV11-2 to TRBJ2-1; 10 positions match TRBD1. V was clipped by 7 bases and J by 0 bases; unmatched bases: 12. The CDR3 sequence is 18 residues long. Germline V gene lookup returns CDR1 SGHAT and CDR2 FQNNGV.

In this sample, this clonotype turned up many times. The chain employs TRBV12-3 or TRBV12-4 and TRBJ1-1, with D possibly being TRBD1 (5 bases). V dropped 2 bases and J dropped 2 bases, with 9 bases sitting between them. CDR3 length: 14 residues. The CDR3 spells CASSLRGRNTEAFF. CDR3 bases: TGTGCCAGCAGTTTAAGGGGCAGAAACACTGAAGCTTTCTTT.